The rows below give T cell receptor beta chains drawn from one sample of a study of blood T cell repertoires in COVID-19. Sequenced by immunoSEQ multiplex PCR; TCRdb stores in-frame clones only, minus some. Of 130,000 or so clones detected, about 80% appear once; the ten largest clones hold over 2.5%. Sequences were obtained from peripheral blood. The receptor set was obtained from a woman of 80 years or more with acute or convalescent COVID-19. The CDR3 runs from the conserved cysteine through the conserved F or W. The D gene is left open where the match is weak. Clone size is given for some rows only: seen once, a few or many times, or a class if the clone is expanded.

D,size,V,J,CDR3,DNA
-,-,TRBV30,TRBJ2-7,CAWSVITGYGFNEQYF,TGTGCCTGGAGTGTAATCACAGGGTACGGATTCAACGAGCAGTACTTC
TRBD1,-,TRBV27,TRBJ2-7,CASSLPGQGHYEQYF,TGTGCCAGCAGCCTACCGGGACAGGGGCACTACGAGCAGTACTTC
TRBD2,-,TRBV25-1,TRBJ2-1,CASSKRGAYNEQFF,TGTGCCAGCAGTAAGCGGGGTGCTTACAATGAGCAGTTCTTC
TRBD2,-,TRBV5-8,TRBJ2-1,CASSSRLAAAYNEQFF,TGTGCCAGCAGCTCGCGACTAGCGGCGGCCTACAATGAGCAGTTCTTC
-,-,TRBV5-4,TRBJ2-5,CASSLDRLETQYF,TGTGCCAGCAGCCTAGACAGGTTAGAGACCCAGTACTTC
-,-,TRBV12-3/TRBV12-4,TRBJ1-5,CASSPIQGQPQHF,TGTGCCAGCAGTCCGATACAGGGTCAGCCCCAGCATTTT
-,-,TRBV3-1/TRBV3-2,TRBJ1-6,CASRRGDSRRTNSPLHF,TGTGCCAGCAGACGGGGTGACTCCCGGAGGACGAATTCACCCCTCCACTTT
-,-,TRBV14,TRBJ1-1,CASSQARGGTEAFF,TGTGCCAGCAGCCAAGCTCGGGGGGGGACTGAAGCTTTCTTT
-,-,TRBV30,TRBJ1-1,CAYQRGSNTEAFF,TGTGCCTACCAGAGAGGCTCGAACACTGAAGCTTTCTTT
TRBD1,-,TRBV25-1,TRBJ1-2,CASSDPGGYWSGYTF,TGTGCCAGCAGTGACCCAGGGGGCTATTGGAGTGGCTACACCTTC
TRBD1,-,TRBV11-2,TRBJ2-3,CASSMGQGPDTQYF,TGTGCCAGCAGTATGGGACAGGGGCCAGATACGCAGTATTTT
-,-,TRBV25-1,TRBJ1-2,CASSDGAQDRYTF,TGTGCCAGCAGTGATGGGGCCCAGGATCGCTACACCTTC
-,-,TRBV5-5,TRBJ1-2,CASGRGDHGYTF,TGTGCCAGCGGCAGGGGTGATCATGGCTACACCTTC
-,-,TRBV7-3,TRBJ2-1,CASSLSSSTLVNEQFF,TGTGCCAGCAGTCTTTCTTCTAGCACCCTGGTGAATGAGCAGTTCTTC
TRBD1,-,TRBV5-1,TRBJ1-4,CASSLEGAFGEKLFF,TGCGCCAGCAGCTTGGAGGGGGCCTTCGGTGAAAAACTGTTTTTT
TRBD2,-,TRBV5-1,TRBJ2-5,CASSVGTSGGIEETQYF,TGCGCCAGCAGCGTTGGGACTAGCGGGGGTATAGAAGAGACCCAGTACTTC
-,-,TRBV4-1,TRBJ1-5,CASSQEGGGFNQPQHF,TGCGCCAGCAGCCAAGAGGGAGGGGGTTTCAATCAGCCCCAGCATTTT
TRBD1,-,TRBV19,TRBJ1-6,CASSGTENSYNSPLHF,TGTGCCAGTAGTGGGACAGAAAACTCCTATAATTCACCCCTCCACTTT
-,-,TRBV5-6,TRBJ2-3,CASSVRRNTDTQYF,TGTGCCAGCAGCGTGAGGAGGAACACAGATACGCAGTATTTT
-,-,TRBV27,TRBJ2-1,CASSQLPGGADNEQFF,TGTGCCAGCAGCCAACTGCCGGGGGGCGCGGACAATGAGCAGTTCTTC
TRBD1,few,TRBV7-8,TRBJ1-6,CASSLRRDREPLHF,TGTGCCAGCAGCTTAAGGCGGGACAGGGAACCCCTCCACTTT
TRBD1,-,TRBV3-1/TRBV3-2,TRBJ1-4,CASSQQGAQNEKLFF,TGTGCCAGCAGCCAACAGGGGGCGCAAAATGAAAAACTGTTTTTT
-,-,TRBV12-3/TRBV12-4,TRBJ2-5,CASRSGSQETQYF,TGTGCCAGCAGATCCGGGTCCCAAGAGACCCAGTACTTC
TRBD1,-,TRBV29-1,TRBJ1-2,CSVEGGQGIDGYTF,TGCAGCGTCGAGGGCGGACAGGGTATAGATGGCTACACCTTC
-,-,TRBV18,TRBJ2-7,CASSPPQLYEQYF,TGTGCCAGCTCACCACCGCAACTTTACGAGCAGTACTTC
-,-,TRBV12-3/TRBV12-4,TRBJ1-1,CASSLRQRYEAFF,TGTGCCAGCAGTTTAAGACAGAGATATGAAGCTTTCTTT
TRBD1,-,TRBV19,TRBJ2-7,CASSSRWTGSYEQYF,TGTGCCAGTAGTAGCCGGTGGACAGGGTCCTACGAGCAGTACTTC
-,few,TRBV11-2,TRBJ2-7,CASSLDQVWIQDIYEQYF,TGTGCCAGCAGCTTAGATCAAGTGTGGATACAGGATATCTACGAGCAGTACTTC
TRBD2,-,TRBV30,TRBJ2-3,CAWQRGNTDTQYF,TGTGCCTGGCAGCGGGGTAACACAGATACGCAGTATTTT
-,-,TRBV10-1,TRBJ1-1,CASSKGLTLNTEAFF,TGCGCCAGCAGTAAGGGACTGACCCTGAACACTGAAGCTTTCTTT
TRBD2,-,TRBV6-4,TRBJ2-7,CASSVTSGGSYEQYF,TGTGCCAGCAGCGTTACTAGCGGGGGCTCCTACGAGCAGTACTTC
-,-,TRBV5-6,TRBJ1-2,CASSVTVSLGYTF,TGTGCCAGCAGCGTAACAGTTTCGTTGGGCTACACCTTC
TRBD1,-,TRBV27,TRBJ1-5,CASSSEFRQGRGSNQPQHF,TGTGCCAGCAGTTCCGAATTCCGACAGGGCCGGGGTAGCAATCAGCCCCAGCATTTT
-,-,TRBV25-1,TRBJ1-2,CASTGGDGSYGYTF,TGTGCCAGCACTGGAGGGGACGGAAGCTATGGCTACACCTTC
TRBD1,-,TRBV27,TRBJ1-2,CASSLEGQGVNYGYTF,TGTGCCAGCAGTTTAGAGGGACAGGGAGTTAACTATGGCTACACCTTC
TRBD2,-,TRBV20-1,TRBJ2-5,CSARGAQTQYF,TGCAGTGCGCGGGGGGCCCAAACCCAGTACTTC
TRBD1,-,TRBV5-1,TRBJ1-1,CAILPPDRGQGNTEAFF,TGCGCCATACTTCCCCCGGACAGGGGGCAGGGGAACACTGAAGCTTTCTTT
TRBD1,-,TRBV2,TRBJ1-1,CASSAAGTGVLFTEAFF,TGTGCCAGCTCCGCCGCCGGGACAGGGGTCCTTTTCACTGAAGCTTTCTTT
-,-,TRBV5-1,TRBJ2-1,CASSILGELSGEQFF,TGCGCCAGCAGCATCCTTGGAGAGTTGTCGGGTGAGCAGTTCTTC
TRBD1,-,TRBV7-8,TRBJ2-7,CASSLRTGTYEQYF,TGTGCCAGCAGCTTAAGGACAGGGACCTACGAGCAGTACTTC
TRBD2,-,TRBV2,TRBJ2-5,CASMGLAGVGETQYF,TGTGCCAGTATGGGACTAGCGGGGGTCGGGGAGACCCAGTACTTC
-,few,TRBV7-3,TRBJ1-2,CASSLLGGYASEGYTF,TGTGCCAGCAGCTTACTTGGGGGGTACGCATCTGAGGGCTACACCTTC
TRBD1,once,TRBV5-1,TRBJ2-7,CASSPGQERSYEQYF,TGCGCCAGCAGTCCGGGACAGGAACGCTCCTACGAGCAGTACTTC
-,-,TRBV29-1,TRBJ1-1,CSVYRAGDTEAFF,TGCAGCGTCTATAGGGCGGGTGACACTGAAGCTTTCTTT
-,-,TRBV9,TRBJ1-1,CASSVGTLLGTEAFF,TGTGCCAGCAGCGTGGGGACTCTACTGGGCACTGAAGCTTTCTTT
TRBD1,-,TRBV3-1/TRBV3-2,TRBJ1-2,CASSQDNRGLGYTF,TGTGCCAGCAGCCAAGACAACAGGGGGCTTGGCTACACCTTC
-,-,TRBV18,TRBJ1-5,CASRRTHRQGRNQPQHF,TGTGCCAGCCGTCGAACCCACCGGCAGGGTCGCAATCAGCCCCAGCATTTT
TRBD1,-,TRBV10-3,TRBJ2-7,CAISEPEGGQRLSYEQYF,TGTGCCATCAGTGAGCCCGAAGGGGGACAGCGCCTCTCCTACGAGCAGTACTTC
-,once,TRBV5-4,TRBJ1-2,CASSLGMAGERYGYTF,TGTGCCAGCAGCTTGGGGATGGCGGGGGAGCGCTATGGCTACACCTTC
-,few,TRBV5-5,TRBJ1-4,CASSFGRTNEKLFF,TGTGCCAGCAGCTTTGGCAGAACTAATGAAAAACTGTTTTTT
-,-,TRBV2,TRBJ1-1,CASSGAIMLNTEAFF,TGTGCCAGCAGTGGGGCTATAATGTTGAACACTGAAGCTTTCTTT
TRBD1,-,TRBV29-1,TRBJ1-5,CSVGQGGNQPQHF,TGCAGCGTTGGACAGGGGGGCAATCAGCCCCAGCATTTT
TRBD2,once,TRBV2,TRBJ2-4,CASSPGLVAKNIQYF,TGTGCCAGCAGCCCCGGACTAGTTGCCAAAAACATTCAGTACTTC
-,-,TRBV5-1,TRBJ2-7,CASSLMGQGYEQYF,TGCGCCAGCAGCTTAATGGGGCAGGGCTACGAGCAGTACTTC
TRBD1,-,TRBV7-3,TRBJ2-7,CASSLIGQGISEQYF,TGTGCCAGCAGCTTAATCGGACAGGGAATATCCGAGCAGTACTTC